Presented here are 17 T cell receptor beta chains from one specimen sequenced in a study of high-grade serous ovarian cancer treatment subgroups. Assay used: immunoSEQ multiplex PCR; TCRdb lists only in-frame clones, some missing. The repertoire includes nearly 7,000 clones, about three quarters of them detected once, and 4.5% to 6% sits in the top ten. Tumor tissue was taken before any definitive surgery or chemotherapy was given. Sequencing was performed on tumor tissue. Receptors were obtained from a human donor with high-grade serous ovarian cancer.

The chain combines TRBV6-6 with TRBJ2-3; TRBD2 is a possible D gene (5 bases). The length of the CDR3 is 16 residues. V lost 0 bases and J lost 3, with 13 bases in between. CDR1 is MNHNY, CDR2 SVGAGI, per germline (reference sequence). CDR3 sequence reads: CASSYSQLTKTDTQYF. For the CDR3, the DNA is TGTGCCAGCAGTTACTCCCAGTTGACTAAGACAGATACGCAGTATTTT.

The chain couples TRBV4-1 to TRBJ2-7; 7 bases align to TRBD1. Trimming took 1 base from V and 3 from J; bases not matched to a gene: 9. The CDR3 length is 16 residues. The germline V gene encodes CDR1 MGHRA and CDR2 YSYEKL. The CDR3 nucleotides read TGCGCCAGCAGCCAAGCAGTGAGAGACAGGGACTACGAGCAGTACTTC. This gives the protein CASSQAVRDRDYEQYF.

This clone occurred once. This chain uses TRBV18 with TRBJ2-3, with D unclear. V was pared by 3 bases and J by 3 bases, with 10 bases between. Germline V gives CDR1 KGHSH, CDR2 LQKENI. CDR3 size: 14 residues. CDR3 loop: CASSPPGRTDTQYF. The CDR3 coding sequence is TGTGCCAGCTCACCCCCCGGCAGAACAGATACGCAGTATTTT.

The rearrangement joins TRBV19 to TRBJ2-1, with D uncertain. V shed 3 bases and J shed 4 bases, with 13 bases lying between them. This CDR3 has 15 residues. Germline V gene lookup returns CDR1 LNHDA and CDR2 SQIVND (reference sequence). CDR3 protein: CASSISYSRYNEQFF. The CDR3 DNA reads as TGTGCCAGTAGTATTAGTTACAGTAGGTACAATGAGCAGTTCTTC.

The CDR3 DNA reads as TGTGCCAGCGGCGGGGCAGGGAATAATTCACCCCTCCACTTT. It yields the protein CASGGAGNNSPLHF. J is TRBJ1-6 and V is TRBV25-1, with D tentatively TRBD1 (5 bases). The germline V gene encodes CDR1 MGHDK and CDR2 SYGVNS. V was cut by 8 bases and J by 5 bases, with 13 bases left in between. CDR3 length: 14 amino acids. The full variable domain, in which reference TRBV25-1 and TRBJ1-6 provide the parts outside the CDR3, is EADIYQTPRYLVIGTGKKITLECSQTMGHDKMYWYQQDPGMELHLIHYSYGVNSTEKGDLSSESTVSRIRTEHFPLTLESARPSHTSQYLCASGGAGNNSPLHFGNGTRLTVT.

The V and J genes are TRBV5-4 and TRBJ2-7; D uncertain. The V end lost 1 base, the J end lost 1 base, and 9 bases lay between the germline ends. The CDR3 has 14 amino acids. Germline V gene data show CDR1 as SGHNT and CDR2 as YYREEE (reference sequence). CDR3 DNA sequence: TGTGCCAGCAGCTTGAGAGGTGCATCCTACGAGCAGTACTTC. It codes for CASSLRGASYEQYF.

Here the CDR3 reads CASSQVGGGTNSPLHF. CDR3 coding DNA: TGTGCCAGCAGCCAAGTGGGCGGGGGGACAAATTCACCCCTCCACTTT. The chain employs TRBV4-2 and TRBJ1-6, with a tentative D call TRBD1 (6 bases). CDR1 and CDR2 from the germline V gene are LGHNA and YNFKEQ. V was clipped by 1 base and J by 7 bases, with 14 bases between them. The CDR3 length is 16 residues.

This clone came up once. The chain is built from TRBV10-3 and TRBJ2-1, with 8 bases that match TRBD1. Losses at the gene ends were 7 bases for V and 7 bases for J; bases not matched to a gene: 6. Germline V lookup: CDR1 ENHRY, CDR2 SYGVKD. This CDR3 comprises 13 residues. This CDR3 is CAINGQGANEQFF. CDR3 coding DNA: TGTGCCATCAACGGCCAGGGGGCGAATGAGCAGTTCTTC.

The chain combines TRBV5-1 with TRBJ1-1; possible D gene TRBD1, 5 bases. The CDR3 is made up of 14 amino acids. With 0 bases removed from V and 9 bases from J, the gap between germline ends came to 15 bases. Germline V CDR1 and CDR2: SGHRS, YFSETQ. The CDR3 here is CASSLEGPRGKAFF. The CDR3 region has the DNA TGCGCCAGCAGCTTGGAGGGACCCCGGGGAAAAGCTTTCTTT.

The chain recombines TRBV5-1 with TRBJ2-3; possible D gene TRBD1, 6 bases. The germline gives CDR1 SGHRS, CDR2 YFSETQ. V lost 2 bases and J lost 6, with 13 bases in between. CDR3 length equals 14 residues. CDR3 loop: CASSLVGAWDTQYF. The CDR3 DNA follows: TGCGCCAGCAGCTTAGTGGGGGCCTGGGATACGCAGTATTTT.

J is TRBJ2-5 and V is TRBV7-9, with unresolved D. Germline CDR1 reads SEHNR; CDR2 reads FQNEAQ (reference sequence). The CDR3 covers 11 residues. The V gene lost 1 base and the J gene lost 7 bases, with 4 bases spanning the gap. This CDR3 reads CASSLGGTQYF. CDR3 coding DNA: TGTGCCAGCAGCTTAGGGGGGACCCAGTACTTC.

This clone was found a few times. The chain couples TRBV19 to TRBJ1-3; perhaps TRBD1 as D (6 bases). Trimming left V 11 bases short and J 0 bases short, with 14 bases between. There are 14 residues in the CDR3. Germline V CDR1 and CDR2: LNHDA, SQIVND (reference sequence). The DNA of the CDR3 is TGTGCCTCCGGGACACTGAACTCTGGAAACACCATATATTTT. This translates into CASGTLNSGNTIYF.

This chain joins TRBV5-1 and TRBJ2-5, with D tentatively TRBD1 or TRBD2 (5 bases each). Germline CDR1 and CDR2: SGHRS and YFSETQ. V gave up 3 bases and J gave up 2 bases, with 14 bases separating them. This CDR3 has 15 residues. CDR3 protein: CASSWTGGTQETQYF. The DNA of the CDR3 is TGCGCCAGCAGCTGGACTGGGGGAACACAAGAGACCCAGTACTTC. Looking up the rest from reference TRBV5-1 and TRBJ2-5 gives the full variable domain: KAGVTQTPRYLIKTRGQQVTLSCSPISGHRSVSWYQQTPGQGLQFLFEYFSETQRNKGNFPGRFSGRQFSNSRSEMNVSTLELGDSALYLCASSWTGGTQETQYFGPGTRLLVL.

In its sample, this clone was seen a few times. The J gene is TRBJ2-7, the V gene TRBV5-8, with 7 bases identical to TRBD1. Germline trimming cut 2 bases from V and 9 bases from J; bases unmatched to any gene: 5. Germline V CDR1 and CDR2: SGHTS, YDEGEE. This CDR3 has 12 amino acids. This CDR3 reads CASSFRQGGQYF. CDR3 coding DNA: TGTGCCAGCAGCTTTCGACAGGGCGGGCAGTACTTC.

CDR3: CASSLGTGKETQYF. The CDR3 bases are TGTGCCAGCAGCTTGGGCACAGGTAAAGAGACCCAGTACTTC. The V gene is TRBV7-9, the J gene TRBJ2-5, with a weak D call TRBD1 (5 bases). The CDR3 runs to 14 residues. Trimming stripped 3 bases from V and 3 bases from J, with 11 bases between. CDR1 and CDR2 from the germline V gene are SEHNR and FQNEAQ (reference sequence).

As DNA, the CDR3 is TGTGCCAGCAGTTTAACCCCGACAGCTATAACCTACGAGCAGTACTTC. It is translated as CASSLTPTAITYEQYF. The chain employs TRBV27 and TRBJ2-7, with a tentative D call TRBD1 (5 bases). The CDR3 loop spans 16 amino acids. Germline CDR1 is MNHEY and CDR2 is SMNVEV (reference sequence). V was clipped by 2 bases and J by 2 bases, with 16 bases between them.

The chain links TRBV5-1 to TRBJ1-3; D unclear. This CDR3 comprises 16 residues. Germline assignment: CDR1 SGHRS and CDR2 YFSETQ. V lost 0 bases and J lost 0, with 10 bases in between. For the CDR3, the DNA is TGCGCCAGCAGCTTGGCCGGGCTTCTCTCTGGAAACACCATATATTTT. Its translation is CASSLAGLLSGNTIYF.